The 16 T cell receptor beta chains in this list originate from one sample, sequenced in a study of OX40 agonist ivuxolimab in advanced cancers. The protocol was immunoSEQ multiplex PCR, while the TCRdb copy is restricted to in-frame clones and leaves out a portion. The table includes tens of thousands of clones, 94% detected once. Sequences were derived from CD4+ or CD8+ T cells sorted from blood, sampled in a trial of the OX40 agonist ivuxolimab. These receptors all come from an adult with an advanced solid tumor such as melanoma, head and neck, liver or kidney cancer.

The chain joins TRBV29-1 to TRBJ1-2; D not resolved. There are 16 residues in the CDR3. Germline assignment: CDR1 SQVTM and CDR2 ANQGSEA. Trimming stripped 0 bases from V and 0 bases from J, with 14 bases between. The CDR3 DNA is TGCAGCGTTGAAGATATCGAGAAGAGATCTAACTATGGCTACACCTTC. Translated: CSVEDIEKRSNYGYTF.

The J gene is TRBJ2-5, the V gene TRBV11-2; D is possibly TRBD2 (5 bases). The CDR3 has 15 amino acids. The germline CDR1 and CDR2 sequences are SGHAT and FQNNGV. V lost 5 bases and J 2 bases, leaving 15 bases between the germline ends. The CDR3 spells CASSPPSGGQETQYF. The CDR3 nucleotides are TGTGCCAGCAGCCCGCCCAGCGGCGGGCAAGAGACCCAGTACTTC.

The chain uses TRBV9 and TRBJ1-2; D remains unclear. Germline CDR1 reads SGDLS; CDR2 reads YYNGEE. The V end lost 0 bases, the J end lost 5 bases, and 8 bases lay between the germline ends. The CDR3 is 13 amino acids. The CDR3 loop reads CASSVESEYGYTF. The CDR3 DNA is TGTGCCAGCAGCGTAGAGTCGGAATATGGCTACACCTTC.

The chain has TRBV9 and TRBJ2-7, with no clear D. Trimming left V 3 bases short and J 6 bases short, with 13 bases between. The CDR3 sequence is 13 residues long. Germline assignment: CDR1 SGDLS and CDR2 YYNGEE. CDR3 residues: CASSAGSGREQYF. The CDR3 nucleotides read TGTGCCAGCAGCGCCGGGTCCGGCCGCGAGCAGTACTTC.

The chain has TRBV27 and TRBJ2-1; 7 positions agree with TRBD2. Germline values: CDR1 MNHEY, CDR2 SMNVEV (reference sequence). The CDR3 runs to 11 residues. The V gene end was trimmed by 8 bases and the J gene end by 7 bases; junction bases not matched to a gene: 2. CDR3 residues: CASGLGNEQFF. CDR3 nucleotide sequence: TGTGCCAGCGGACTAGGGAATGAGCAGTTCTTC.

The count of this clone is one. The V call is TRBV7-6, the J call TRBJ1-1; D is unclear. V was pared by 6 bases and J by 4 bases, with 18 bases between. The CDR3 has 15 amino acids. CDR1 is SGHVS, CDR2 FNYEAQ, per germline. CDR3 residues: CASSVSGGVSTEAFF. CDR3 DNA sequence: TGTGCCAGCAGTGTCAGCGGTGGGGTTTCCACTGAAGCTTTCTTT.

The chain combines TRBV29-1 with TRBJ2-1; TRBD1 is a possible D gene (5 bases). The CDR3 totals 13 residues. Germline V lookup: CDR1 SQVTM, CDR2 ANQGSEA. Trimming shortened V by 0 bases and J by 4 bases, and 7 bases separated the two germline ends. The CDR3 here is CSVEEDTYNEQFF. As DNA, the CDR3 is TGCAGCGTTGAAGAGGACACTTACAATGAGCAGTTCTTC.

The rearrangement joins TRBV5-8 to TRBJ1-2, with D hard to call. The CDR3 has 13 amino acids. Per the germline V gene, CDR1 is SGHTS and CDR2 is YDEGEE. Trimming took off 2 bases at V and 0 bases at J, with 5 bases between the two ends. The CDR3 nucleotides are TGTGCCAGCAGCTTTCCTCCTAACTATGGCTACACCTTC. It yields the protein CASSFPPNYGYTF.

The rearrangement links TRBV27 to TRBJ2-2; TRBD2 is a possible D gene (5 bases). CDR3 size: 16 residues. Germline V gene sequence: CDR1 MNHEY, CDR2 SMNVEV (reference sequence). The V end was cut by 0 bases, the J end by 6 bases, with 14 bases between. The chain's CDR3 is CASSLSGGQRAGELFF. The CDR3 DNA sequence: TGTGCCAGCAGTTTATCCGGCGGCCAGAGGGCCGGGGAGCTGTTTTTT.

This chain connects TRBV19 to TRBJ2-7, with D tentatively TRBD1 (5 bases). Between the trimmed V and J ends, which lost 10 bases and 2 bases, there was a span of 18 bases. This CDR3 spans 14 amino acids. Germline-derived CDR1 and CDR2 are LNHDA and SQIVND (reference sequence). The CDR3 reads CATSPAIGAYEQYF. The CDR3 bases are TGTGCCACCTCTCCGGCGATAGGGGCCTACGAGCAGTACTTC. The variable domain in full, completed from reference TRBV19 and TRBJ2-7, reads DGGITQSPKYLFRKEGQNVTLSCEQNLNHDAMYWYRQDPGQGLRLIYYSQIVNDFQKGDIAEGYSVSREKKESFPLTVTSAQKNPTAFYLCATSPAIGAYEQYFGPGTRLTVT.

The chain has TRBV4-2 and TRBJ2-3, with 11 bases fitting TRBD2. Germline V gives CDR1 LGHNA, CDR2 YNFKEQ. Unmatched junction bases numbered 11, after V lost 4 bases and J lost 2 bases. The CDR3 covers 18 residues. CDR3 bases: TGTGCCAGCAGCCTTGATAGCGGGAGGGCAGGTTTCACAGATACGCAGTATTTT. Its translation: CASSLDSGRAGFTDTQYF.

The V gene is TRBV4-3, the J gene TRBJ2-7; the D is unclear. CDR1 and CDR2 (germline): LGHNA, YSLEER. The CDR3 runs 15 residues. Trimming took 1 base from V and 2 from J, leaving 12 bases between them. CDR3 amino acids: CASSQVSGSPYEQYF. CDR3 nucleotides: TGCGCCAGCAGCCAAGTGTCCGGGTCACCCTACGAGCAGTACTTC.

Details on this clone: Other DNA sequences within the sample encode an identical CDR3. The chain combines TRBV7-3 with TRBJ2-7, with 10 bases that match TRBD1. V trimming: 5 bases; J trimming: 2 bases; junction bases outside the gene matches: 3. In germline, CDR1 is SGHTA, CDR2 FQGTGA. This CDR3 is 14 amino acids long. The CDR3: CASSPGTGAYEQYF. CDR3 DNA: TGTGCCAGCAGCCCCGGGACAGGGGCCTACGAGCAGTACTTC.

The chain recombines TRBV6-1 with TRBJ2-2, with 8 bases matching TRBD1. CDR1 is MNHNS, CDR2 SASEGT, per germline. This CDR3 spans 15 amino acids. V lost 5 bases, J lost 4 bases, and 6 bases stayed unmatched. The CDR3 nucleotides are TGTGCCAGCAGTCCCGGGACAGGCGGCACCGGGGAGCTGTTTTTT. The encoded protein is CASSPGTGGTGELFF.

This rearrangement joins TRBV13 to TRBJ2-5; TRBD2 matches 7 bases. The V and J ends lost 6 bases and 5 bases, in that order; junction bases with no gene match: 6. Germline V gene sequence: CDR1 PRHDT, CDR2 FYEKMQ (reference sequence). The CDR3 consists of 13 residues. The CDR3 loop reads CASSRSGSETQYF. CDR3 nucleotide sequence: TGTGCCAGCAGTCGTAGCGGGTCCGAGACCCAGTACTTC.

This sequence joins TRBV27 and TRBJ2-1, with 8 nucleotides matching TRBD1. This CDR3 region has 14 residues. Germline V gene lookup returns CDR1 MNHEY and CDR2 SMNVEV (reference sequence). The trim removed 0 bases at V and 10 bases at J, leaving 5 bases unmatched. The CDR3 DNA follows: TGTGCCAGCAGTTTATCGGCAGGGGGCTTCGAGCAGTTCTTC. Translation: CASSLSAGGFEQFF.